This is a list of T cell receptor beta chains from one sample in a study of blood T cell repertoires in COVID-19. TCRdb keeps only in-frame clones here, not all; method: immunoSEQ multiplex PCR. Counted here are under 200,000 clones, about 90% occurring once; the ten biggest clones make up 10% to 11%. Sequences were obtained from peripheral blood. Receptors originate from an older woman with COVID-19, enrolled during active disease. Both conserved end residues are part of each CDR3. The order of the fields is J gene, V gene, CDR3 protein.

TRBJ1-1,TRBV28,CASSLPGQGSEAFF
TRBJ2-3,TRBV13,CANGLATDTQYF
TRBJ2-7,TRBV30,CAWSLPRTGYHSEQYF
TRBJ1-5,TRBV6-1,CASSGPRGGERQPQHF
TRBJ2-2,TRBV3-1/TRBV3-2,CASSQETSLGAGELFF
TRBJ1-5,TRBV6-5,CASSYSTAGGYQPQHF
TRBJ2-7,TRBV11-2,CASSLDSFYEQYF
TRBJ2-3,TRBV7-3,CASSPNPGWADTQYF
TRBJ1-1,TRBV7-9,CASSLVGGNTEAFF
TRBJ2-7,TRBV5-4,CASSLGGLAGFYEQYF
TRBJ1-5,TRBV19,CATTAVRGSNQPQHF
TRBJ1-2,TRBV28,CASRRTGGADGYTF
TRBJ2-7,TRBV7-3,CASSPGTGFPYEQYF
TRBJ1-2,TRBV12-3/TRBV12-4,CASSATGVYGYTF
TRBJ2-1,TRBV3-1/TRBV3-2,CASSQGKRTSSYNEQFF
TRBJ1-4,TRBV4-1,CASRLTGTGGREKLFF
TRBJ1-1,TRBV28,CASSSQGLPEAFF
TRBJ2-7,TRBV28,CAIQTSGNLRYEQYF